One TCR beta chain is described in this entry. This entry comes from a study of response to subunit inactivated influenza vaccine. CDR1 and CDR2 (germline): SGHTA, FQGNSA. The CDR3 is made up of 13 amino acids. V trimming: 5 bases; J trimming: 13 bases; junction bases outside the gene matches: 11. TCRdb reprocessed the RT-PCR reads via MiXCR and lists one record per CDR3 protein. The top ten clones hold roughly 14% of a sample with roughly 570,000 distinct CDR3 sequences, 10% to 15% of them seen once. The rearrangement joins TRBV7-2 to TRBJ2-1; TRBD2 matches at 7 bases. The receptor's source is a man aged 45-65 years who received an inactivated influenza vaccine. The material sequenced was PBMCs from blood, taken about 6 weeks after vaccination. The chain's CDR3 is CASSQGGLAAQFF. DNA for the CDR3: TGTGCCAGCAGCCAAGGCGGTCTAGCGGCACAGTTCTTC.